The entry that follows covers one TCR gamma chain sequence. The protein TCRdb gives is from a much larger clone and does not agree with this DNA's translation at residue 15, likely a read error; the protein shown here comes from the DNA. TCRdb re-called the RT-PCR reads via CATT. The data contain around 1,200 gamma-chain clones, 3.2% of them singletons. The data are from a study of gamma-delta T cells after stem cell transplantation. This receptor was obtained from a human donor. It is not recorded whose cells these are; they may come from a transplant donor. Input material: gamma-delta T cells.

The DNA of the CDR3 is TGTGCCTTGTGGGAGGTGCAAAAAGAGTTGGGCAAAAAAATCAGGGTATTT. As protein: CALWEVQKELGKKIRVF. The gene calls are TRGV9 and TRGJP. The germline gives CDR1 GITISATS, CDR2 ISYDGTV (reference sequence). The CDR3 is made up of 17 amino acids.